The source of this T cell receptor (beta chain) is a study of technical replicates of blood from a few donors. Measured with immunoSEQ multiplex PCR; TCRdb has only the in-frame clones, and not every one. The data hold about 70,000 clones, with around 96% observed a single time. J lost 5 bases, V lost 5 bases, and 7 bases had no gene match. The CDR3 is 13 residues long. CDR1 and CDR2 from the germline V gene are GTSNPN and SVGIG (reference sequence). J is TRBJ2-7 and V is TRBV30; TRBD2 agrees at 9 bases. The TCR originated in a human donor in good health. What was sequenced was T cells isolated from PBMCs. In nucleotides, the CDR3 is TGTGCCTGGGCGGGAGGGCCAATAAACGAGCAGTACTTC. Amino acid sequence: CAWAGGPINEQYF.